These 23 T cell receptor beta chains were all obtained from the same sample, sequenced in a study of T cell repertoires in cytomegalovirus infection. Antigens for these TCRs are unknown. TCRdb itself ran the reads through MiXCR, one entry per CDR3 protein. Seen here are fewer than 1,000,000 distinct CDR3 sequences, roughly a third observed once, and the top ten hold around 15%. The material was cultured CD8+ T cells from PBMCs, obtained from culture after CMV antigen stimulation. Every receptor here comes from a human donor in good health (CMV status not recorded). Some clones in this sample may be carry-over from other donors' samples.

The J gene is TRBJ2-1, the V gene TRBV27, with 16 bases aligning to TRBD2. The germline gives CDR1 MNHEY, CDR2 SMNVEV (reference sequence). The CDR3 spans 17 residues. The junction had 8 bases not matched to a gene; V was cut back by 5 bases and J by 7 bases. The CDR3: CASSPGLAGGPRNEQFF. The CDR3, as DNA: TGTGCCAGCAGTCCGGGACTAGCGGGGGGGCCTAGGAATGAGCAGTTCTTC.

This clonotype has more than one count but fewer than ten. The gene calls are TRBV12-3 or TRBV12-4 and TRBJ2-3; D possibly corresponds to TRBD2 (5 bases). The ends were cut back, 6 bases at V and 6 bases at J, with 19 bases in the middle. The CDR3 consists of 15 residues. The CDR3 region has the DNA TGTGCCAGCAGCGGGATTAACTCTCCCCCGGATACGCAGTATTTT. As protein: CASSGINSPPDTQYF.

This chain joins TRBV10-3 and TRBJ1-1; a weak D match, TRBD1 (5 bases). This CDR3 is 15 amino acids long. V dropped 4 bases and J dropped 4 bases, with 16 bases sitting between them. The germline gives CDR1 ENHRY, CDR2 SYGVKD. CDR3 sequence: CAISASGDEVTEAFF. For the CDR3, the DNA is TGTGCCATCAGTGCTTCGGGGGATGAGGTCACTGAAGCTTTCTTT.

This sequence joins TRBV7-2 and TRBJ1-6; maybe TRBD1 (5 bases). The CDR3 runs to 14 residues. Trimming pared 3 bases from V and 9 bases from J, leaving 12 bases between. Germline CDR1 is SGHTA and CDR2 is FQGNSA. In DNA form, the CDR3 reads TGTGCCAGCAGCTTCCCTGGGAGGGGTTCACCCCTCCACTTT. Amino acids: CASSFPGRGSPLHF.

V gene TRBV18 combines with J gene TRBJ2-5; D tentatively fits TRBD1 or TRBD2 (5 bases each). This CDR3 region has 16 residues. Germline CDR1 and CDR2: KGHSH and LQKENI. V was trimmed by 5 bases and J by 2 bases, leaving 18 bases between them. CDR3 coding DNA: TGTGCCAGCTCAACCGGGCTTGGGGGAACTCAAGAGACCCAGTACTTC. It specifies CASSTGLGGTQETQYF. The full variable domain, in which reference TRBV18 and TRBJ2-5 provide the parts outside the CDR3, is NAGVMQNPRHLVRRRGQEARLRCSPMKGHSHVYWYRQLPEEGLKFMVYLQKENIIDESGMPKERFSAEFPKEGPSILRIQQVVRGDSAAYFCASSTGLGGTQETQYFGPGTRLLVL.

The CDR3 reads CASSHAGTGLTEAFF. The CDR3 nucleotides read TGTGCCAGCAGCCACGCCGGGACAGGATTGACTGAAGCTTTCTTT. The rearrangement links TRBV3-1 to TRBJ1-1; 8 bases are a match to TRBD1. The CDR3 is made up of 15 amino acids. The germline CDR1 and CDR2 sequences are LGHDT and YNNKEL (reference sequence). Trimming removed 3 bases from V and 5 bases from J; junction bases left unmatched: 8. Drawing the rest from reference TRBV3-1 and TRBJ1-1, the complete variable domain is DTAVSQTPKYLVTQMGNDKSIKCEQNLGHDTMYWYKQDSKKFLKIMFSYNNKELIINETVPNRFSPKSPDKAHLNLHINSLELGDSAVYFCASSHAGTGLTEAFFGQGTRLTVV.

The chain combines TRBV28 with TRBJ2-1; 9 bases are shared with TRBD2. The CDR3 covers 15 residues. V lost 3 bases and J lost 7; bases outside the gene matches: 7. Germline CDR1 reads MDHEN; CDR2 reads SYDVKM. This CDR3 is CASSFRRGGGNEQFF. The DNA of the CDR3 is TGTGCCAGCAGTTTCAGGCGGGGGGGCGGGAATGAGCAGTTCTTC.

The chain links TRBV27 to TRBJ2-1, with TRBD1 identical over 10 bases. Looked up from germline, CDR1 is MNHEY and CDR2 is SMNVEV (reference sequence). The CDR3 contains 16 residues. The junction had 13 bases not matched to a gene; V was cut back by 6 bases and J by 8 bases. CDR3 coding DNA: TGTGCCAGCAGCCCCCCCGGGACAGGGGCAACCGATGAGCAGTTCTTC. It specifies CASSPPGTGATDEQFF.

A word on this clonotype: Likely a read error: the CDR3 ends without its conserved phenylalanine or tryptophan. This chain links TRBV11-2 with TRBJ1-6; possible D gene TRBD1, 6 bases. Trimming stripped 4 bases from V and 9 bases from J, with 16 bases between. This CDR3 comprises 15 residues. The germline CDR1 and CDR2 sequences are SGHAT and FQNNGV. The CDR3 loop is CASSSSQGTSSPLHY. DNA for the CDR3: TGTGCCAGCAGCTCGTCACAGGGTACTTCTTCACCCCTCCACTAT.

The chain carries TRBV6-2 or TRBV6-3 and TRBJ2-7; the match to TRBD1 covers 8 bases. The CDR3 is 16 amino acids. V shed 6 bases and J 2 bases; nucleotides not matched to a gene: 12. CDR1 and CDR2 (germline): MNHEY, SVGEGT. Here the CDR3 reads CASRVTGASGPYEQYV. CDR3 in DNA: TGTGCCAGCAGGGTGACAGGGGCCTCCGGGCCCTACGAGCAGTACGTC.

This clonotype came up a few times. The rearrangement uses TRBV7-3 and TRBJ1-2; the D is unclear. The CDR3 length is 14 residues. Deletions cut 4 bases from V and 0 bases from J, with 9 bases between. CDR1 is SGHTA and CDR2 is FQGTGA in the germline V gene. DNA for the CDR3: TGTGCCAGCAGCTCAGACCCACCTAACTATGGCTACACCTTC. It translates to CASSSDPPNYGYTF.

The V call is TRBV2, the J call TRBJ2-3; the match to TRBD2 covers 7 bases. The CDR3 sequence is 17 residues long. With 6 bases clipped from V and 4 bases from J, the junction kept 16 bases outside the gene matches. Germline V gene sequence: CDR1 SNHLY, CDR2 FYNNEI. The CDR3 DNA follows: TGTGCCAGCAGAGACCTTTATTATGGTACTAGCGCAGATACGCAGTATTTT. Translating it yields CASRDLYYGTSADTQYF.

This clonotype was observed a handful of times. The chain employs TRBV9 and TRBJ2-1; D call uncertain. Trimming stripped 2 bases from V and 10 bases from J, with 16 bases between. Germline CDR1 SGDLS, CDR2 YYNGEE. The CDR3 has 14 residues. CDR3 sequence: CASSVWPSENEQFF. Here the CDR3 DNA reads TGTGCCAGCAGCGTTTGGCCCTCGGAGAACGAGCAGTTCTTC.

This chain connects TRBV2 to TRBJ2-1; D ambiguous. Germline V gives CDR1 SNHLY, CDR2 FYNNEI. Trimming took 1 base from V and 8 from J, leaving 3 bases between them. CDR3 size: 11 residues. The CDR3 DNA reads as TGTGCCAGCAGTGAAGTGGATGAGCAGTTCTTC. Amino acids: CASSEVDEQFF.

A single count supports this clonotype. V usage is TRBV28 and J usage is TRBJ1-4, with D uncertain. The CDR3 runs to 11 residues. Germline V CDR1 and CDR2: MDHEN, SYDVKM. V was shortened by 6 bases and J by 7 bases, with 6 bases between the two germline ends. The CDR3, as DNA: TGTGCCAGCAGGGACCGTGAAAAACTGTTTTTT. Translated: CASRDREKLFF.

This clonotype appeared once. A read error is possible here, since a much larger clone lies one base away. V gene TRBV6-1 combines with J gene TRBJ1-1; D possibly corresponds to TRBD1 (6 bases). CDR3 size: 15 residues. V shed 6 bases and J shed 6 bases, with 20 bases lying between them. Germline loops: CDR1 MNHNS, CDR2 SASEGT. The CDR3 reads CASRGLTGSAAEAFF. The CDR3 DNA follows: TGTGCCAGCAGGGGACTGACAGGCAGTGCGGCTGAAGCTTTCTTT.

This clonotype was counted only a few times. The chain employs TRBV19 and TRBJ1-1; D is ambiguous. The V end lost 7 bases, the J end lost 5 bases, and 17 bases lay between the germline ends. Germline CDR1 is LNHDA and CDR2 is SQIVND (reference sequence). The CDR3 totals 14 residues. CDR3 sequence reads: CASTPGRALTEAFF. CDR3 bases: TGTGCCAGTACCCCCGGAAGGGCTTTGACTGAAGCTTTCTTT.

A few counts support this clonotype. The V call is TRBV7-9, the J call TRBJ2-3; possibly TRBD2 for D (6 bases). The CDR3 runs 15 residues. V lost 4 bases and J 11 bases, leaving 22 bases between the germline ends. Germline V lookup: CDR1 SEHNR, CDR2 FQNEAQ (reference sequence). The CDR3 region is CASSSLEGPDGGQYF. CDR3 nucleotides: TGTGCCAGCAGCTCCCTGGAGGGCCCGGATGGTGGGCAGTATTTT.

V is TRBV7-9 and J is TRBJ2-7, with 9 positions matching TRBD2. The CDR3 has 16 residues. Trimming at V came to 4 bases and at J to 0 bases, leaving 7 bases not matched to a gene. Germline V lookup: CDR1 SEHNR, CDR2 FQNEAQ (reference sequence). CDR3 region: CASSSLLAGSSYEQYF. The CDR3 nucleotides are TGTGCCAGCAGCTCGCTTCTAGCGGGGAGCTCCTACGAGCAGTACTTC.

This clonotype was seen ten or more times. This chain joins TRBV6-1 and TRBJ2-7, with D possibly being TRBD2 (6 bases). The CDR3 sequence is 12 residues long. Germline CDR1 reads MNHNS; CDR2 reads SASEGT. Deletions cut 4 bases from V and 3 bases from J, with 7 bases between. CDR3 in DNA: TGTGCCAGCAGTGCCGGGGGCTACGAGCAGTACTTC. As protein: CASSAGGYEQYF.

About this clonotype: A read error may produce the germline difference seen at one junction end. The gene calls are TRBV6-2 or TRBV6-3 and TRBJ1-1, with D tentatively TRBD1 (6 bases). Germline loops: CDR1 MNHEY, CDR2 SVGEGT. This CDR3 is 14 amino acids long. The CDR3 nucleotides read TGTGCCAGCAGTGTCGGGACATCAAACACTGACGCTTTCTTT. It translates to CASSVGTSNTDAFF.

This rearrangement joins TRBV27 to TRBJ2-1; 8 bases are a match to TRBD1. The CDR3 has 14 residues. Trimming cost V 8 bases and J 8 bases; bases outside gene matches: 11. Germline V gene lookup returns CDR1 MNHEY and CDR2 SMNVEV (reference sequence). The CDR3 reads CASGVTGDLDEQFF. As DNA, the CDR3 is TGTGCCAGCGGGGTGACAGGGGATTTGGATGAGCAGTTCTTC.

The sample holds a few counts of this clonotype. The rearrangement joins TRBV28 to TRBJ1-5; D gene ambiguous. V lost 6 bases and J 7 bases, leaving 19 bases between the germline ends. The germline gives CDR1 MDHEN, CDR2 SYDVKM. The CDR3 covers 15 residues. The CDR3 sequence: CASRLRPGKGQPQHF. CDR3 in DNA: TGTGCCAGCAGGCTTCGCCCGGGGAAAGGGCAGCCCCAGCATTTT.